The next 10 T cell receptor beta chains were all read from a single sample in a study of shared T cell receptors in the human thymus. Sequencing was performed with immunoSEQ multiplex PCR; in TCRdb, only in-frame clones are kept and a portion is missing. Here the sample spans hundreds of thousands of clones, about 90% being singletons. The sample was also reused in another study, on human thymus T cells.

The sequenced sample was thymocytes. The receptor set was obtained from a boy under three years old with a congenital heart defect.

The rearrangement joins TRBV4-1 to TRBJ1-2; the D gene is possibly TRBD1 (5 bases). CDR1 MGHRA and CDR2 YSYEKL come from the germline V gene. V was trimmed by 0 bases and J by 4 bases, leaving 12 bases between them. The CDR3 has 15 residues. The DNA for the CDR3 is TGCGCCAGCAGCCAAGAGAACAGGCTGCCCTATGGCTACACCTTC. Translation gives CASSQENRLPYGYTF.

This chain connects TRBV30 to TRBJ1-5; 7 bases agree with TRBD1. The trim removed 3 bases at V and 10 bases at J, leaving 12 bases unmatched. Germline V gene lookup returns CDR1 GTSNPN and CDR2 SVGIG (reference sequence). This CDR3 contains 14 residues. The DNA for the CDR3 is TGTGCCTGGAGAGCGGGGGACAGACCGGGTCCCCAGCATTTT. It translates to CAWRAGDRPGPQHF.

This chain joins TRBV28 and TRBJ2-7; a possible D gene is TRBD1 (6 bases). Germline V lookup: CDR1 MDHEN, CDR2 SYDVKM. This CDR3 is built from 14 residues. The germline V and J ends were trimmed by 6 bases and 0 bases, with 12 bases remaining between them. The CDR3 protein is CASRRTGHSYEQYF. The DNA for the CDR3 is TGTGCCAGCAGACGCACGGGACACTCCTACGAGCAGTACTTC. Using reference TRBV28 and TRBJ2-7 for the parts outside the CDR3, the full variable domain is DVKVTQSSRYLVKRTGEKVFLECVQDMDHENMFWYRQDPGLGLRLIYFSYDVKMKEKGDIPEGYSVSREKKERFSLILESASTNQTSMYLCASRRTGHSYEQYFGPGTRLTVT.

J is TRBJ1-4 and V is TRBV7-9, with D hard to call. CDR3 length: 16 amino acids. Germline CDR1 and CDR2: SEHNR and FQNEAQ (reference sequence). V was pared by 5 bases and J by 2 bases, with 15 bases between. The chain's CDR3 is CASSTKTDSTNEKLFF. CDR3 bases: TGTGCCAGCAGCACAAAGACCGACTCGACTAATGAAAAACTGTTTTTT. Together with reference TRBV7-9 and TRBJ1-4, the CDR3 gives the full variable domain: DTGVSQNPRHKITKRGQNVTFRCDPISEHNRLYWYRQTLGQGPEFLTYFQNEAQLEKSRLLSDRFSAERPKGSFSTLEIQRTEQGDSAMYLCASSTKTDSTNEKLFFGSGTQLSVL.

The J gene is TRBJ1-1, the V gene TRBV28, with TRBD1 identical over 7 bases. V was pared by 6 bases and J by 1 base, with 2 bases of the junction left unmatched. Germline loops: CDR1 MDHEN, CDR2 SYDVKM. The CDR3 spans 13 residues. The CDR3 DNA is TGTGCCAGCAGACGACAGGGGAACACTGAAGCTTTCTTT. Its protein is CASRRQGNTEAFF.

V gene TRBV5-1 combines with J gene TRBJ1-4, with D tentatively TRBD1 (6 bases). The V gene's germline CDR1 is SGHRS and CDR2 YFSETQ. The CDR3 runs to 14 residues. Trimming left V 7 bases short and J 7 bases short, with 17 bases between. In nucleotides, the CDR3 is TGCGCCAGCGGACTAGGGGGGGATGGTGAAAAACTGTTTTTT. Encoded protein: CASGLGGDGEKLFF.

The chain recombines TRBV7-2 with TRBJ1-2; D may be TRBD1 (6 bases). The CDR3 is made up of 14 amino acids. The V gene lost 5 bases and the J gene lost 8 bases, with 18 bases spanning the gap. CDR1 and CDR2 from the germline V gene are SGHTA and FQGNSA. The CDR3 DNA is TGTGCCAGCAGCCCCCCGGGGGGCCATCAGGGCTACACCTTC. Encoded protein: CASSPPGGHQGYTF.

The chain is built from TRBV30 and TRBJ2-7; 8 nucleotides line up with TRBD2. The germline gives CDR1 GTSNPN, CDR2 SVGIG (reference sequence). The ends lost 2 bases at V and 6 bases at J; junction bases unmatched: 3. The CDR3 is 12 residues long. CDR3 amino acids: CAWSCAGGEQYF. The CDR3 DNA sequence: TGTGCCTGGAGTTGCGCGGGGGGCGAGCAGTACTTC.

The rearrangement uses TRBV7-4 and TRBJ2-5; 9 bases agree with TRBD2. The CDR3 covers 15 residues. J gave up 2 bases and V 5 bases, and 6 bases lay outside the gene matches. Germline CDR1 and CDR2: SGHVT and SQSDAQ. DNA for the CDR3: TGTGCCAGCAGCCCGACTAGCGGACATCAAGAGACCCAGTACTTC. Its translation: CASSPTSGHQETQYF.

The rearrangement links TRBV18 to TRBJ2-6, with D hard to call. The germline V gene encodes CDR1 KGHSH and CDR2 LQKENI. This CDR3 contains 13 residues. Deletions cut 3 bases from V and 6 bases from J, with 6 bases between. CDR3 sequence reads: CASSPRVANVLTF. In nucleotides, the CDR3 is TGTGCCAGCTCACCGCGTGTGGCCAACGTCCTGACTTTC.